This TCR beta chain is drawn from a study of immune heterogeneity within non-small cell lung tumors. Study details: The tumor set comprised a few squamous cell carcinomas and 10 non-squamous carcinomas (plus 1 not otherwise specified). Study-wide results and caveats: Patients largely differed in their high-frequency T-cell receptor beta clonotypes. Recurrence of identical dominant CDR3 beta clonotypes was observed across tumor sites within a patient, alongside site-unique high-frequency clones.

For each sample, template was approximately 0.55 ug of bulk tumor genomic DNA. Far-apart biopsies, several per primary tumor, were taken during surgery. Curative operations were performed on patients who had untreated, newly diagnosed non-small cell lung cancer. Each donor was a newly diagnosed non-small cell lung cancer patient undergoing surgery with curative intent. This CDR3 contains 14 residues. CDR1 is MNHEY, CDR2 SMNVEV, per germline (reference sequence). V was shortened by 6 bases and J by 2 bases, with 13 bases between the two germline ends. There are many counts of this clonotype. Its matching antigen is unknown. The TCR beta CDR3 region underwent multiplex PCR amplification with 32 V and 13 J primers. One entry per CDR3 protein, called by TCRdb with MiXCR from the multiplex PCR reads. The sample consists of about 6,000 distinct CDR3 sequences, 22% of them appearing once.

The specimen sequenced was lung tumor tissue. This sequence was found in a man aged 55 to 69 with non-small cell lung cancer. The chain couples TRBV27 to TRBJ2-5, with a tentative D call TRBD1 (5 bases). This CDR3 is CASSPWAGQETQYF. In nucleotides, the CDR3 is TGTGCCAGCAGCCCTTGGGCAGGGCAAGAGACCCAGTACTTC.